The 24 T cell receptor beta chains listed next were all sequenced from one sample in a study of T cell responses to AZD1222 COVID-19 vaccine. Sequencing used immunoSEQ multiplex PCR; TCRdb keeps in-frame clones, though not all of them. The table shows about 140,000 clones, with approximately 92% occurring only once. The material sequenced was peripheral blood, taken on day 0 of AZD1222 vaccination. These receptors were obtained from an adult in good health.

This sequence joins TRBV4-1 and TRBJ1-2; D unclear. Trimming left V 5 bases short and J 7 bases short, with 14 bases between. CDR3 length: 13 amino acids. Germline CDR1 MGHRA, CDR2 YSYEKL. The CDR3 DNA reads TGCGCCAGCAGCACCGCCAGGAGTCGTGGCTACACCTTC. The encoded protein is CASSTARSRGYTF.

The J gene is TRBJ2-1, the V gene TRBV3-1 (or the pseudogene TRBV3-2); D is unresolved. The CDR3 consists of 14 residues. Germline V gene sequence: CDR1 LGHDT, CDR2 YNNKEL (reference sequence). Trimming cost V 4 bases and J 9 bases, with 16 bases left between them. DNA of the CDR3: TGTGCCAGCAGCCCCCCTAATGGGTTGGGTGAGCAGTTCTTC. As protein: CASSPPNGLGEQFF.

As DNA, the CDR3 is TGTGCCAGCAGTAAAAACAGGGAGAACACCGGGGAGCTGTTTTTT. This codes for CASSKNRENTGELFF. This chain connects TRBV6-4 to TRBJ2-2; TRBD1 is a possible D gene (6 bases). CDR3 size: 15 residues. CDR1 is MRHNA, CDR2 SNTAGT, per germline. V was pared by 5 bases and J by 1 base, with 11 bases between.

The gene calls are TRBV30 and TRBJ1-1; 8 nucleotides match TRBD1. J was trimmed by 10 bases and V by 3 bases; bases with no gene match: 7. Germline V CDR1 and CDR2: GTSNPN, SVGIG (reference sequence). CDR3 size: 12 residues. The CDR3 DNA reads TGTGCCTGGAGCCGACAGGGGTTAGGAGCTTTCTTT. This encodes CAWSRQGLGAFF.

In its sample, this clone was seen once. The CDR3 DNA follows: TGTGCCAGCAGCTTAAGACTAGCGGGAGACAATGAGCAGTTCTTC. This codes for CASSLRLAGDNEQFF. The gene calls are TRBV5-8 and TRBJ2-1; 12 bases agree with TRBD2. The CDR3 consists of 15 residues. Germline CDR1 reads SGHTS; CDR2 reads YDEGEE. The J segment lost 5 bases and the V segment lost 2 bases, leaving 2 bases of the junction unmatched.

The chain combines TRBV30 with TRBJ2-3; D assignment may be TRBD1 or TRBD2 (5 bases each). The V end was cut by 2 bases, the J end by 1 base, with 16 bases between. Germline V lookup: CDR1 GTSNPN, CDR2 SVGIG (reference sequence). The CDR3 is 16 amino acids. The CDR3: CAWSFGGQRGTDTQYF. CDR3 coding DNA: TGTGCCTGGAGTTTTGGGGGTCAACGGGGCACAGATACGCAGTATTTT.

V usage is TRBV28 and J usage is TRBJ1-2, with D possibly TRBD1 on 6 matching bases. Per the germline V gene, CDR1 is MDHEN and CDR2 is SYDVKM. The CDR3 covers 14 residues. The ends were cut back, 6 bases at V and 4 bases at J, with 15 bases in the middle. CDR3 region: CASSPPGGPYGYTF. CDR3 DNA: TGTGCCAGCAGCCCGCCGGGGGGCCCCTATGGCTACACCTTC.

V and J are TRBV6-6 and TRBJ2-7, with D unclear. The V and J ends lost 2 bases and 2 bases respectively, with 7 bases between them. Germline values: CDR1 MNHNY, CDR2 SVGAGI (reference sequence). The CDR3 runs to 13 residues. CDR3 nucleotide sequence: TGTGCCAGCAGTTACGTGGCAGCCTACGAGCAGTACTTC. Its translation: CASSYVAAYEQYF.

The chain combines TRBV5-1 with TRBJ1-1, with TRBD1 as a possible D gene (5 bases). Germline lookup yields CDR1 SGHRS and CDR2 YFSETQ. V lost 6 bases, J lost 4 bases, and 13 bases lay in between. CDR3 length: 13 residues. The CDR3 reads CASNAVGGTEAFF. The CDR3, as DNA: TGCGCCAGCAACGCGGTGGGGGGCACTGAAGCTTTCTTT.

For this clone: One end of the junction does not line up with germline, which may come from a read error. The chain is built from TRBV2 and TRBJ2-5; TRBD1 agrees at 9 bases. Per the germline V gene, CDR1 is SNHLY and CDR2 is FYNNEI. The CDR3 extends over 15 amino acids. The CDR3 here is CASTEGGQGMETQYF. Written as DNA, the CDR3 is TGTGCCAGCACTGAAGGGGGACAGGGAATGGAGACCCAGTACTTC.

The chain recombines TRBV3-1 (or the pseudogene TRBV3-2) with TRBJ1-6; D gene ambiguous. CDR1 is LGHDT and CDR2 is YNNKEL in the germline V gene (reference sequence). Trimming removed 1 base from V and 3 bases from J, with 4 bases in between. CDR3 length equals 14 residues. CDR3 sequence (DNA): TGTGCCAGCAGCCAAGGGGGCTATAATTCACCCCTCCACTTT. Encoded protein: CASSQGGYNSPLHF.

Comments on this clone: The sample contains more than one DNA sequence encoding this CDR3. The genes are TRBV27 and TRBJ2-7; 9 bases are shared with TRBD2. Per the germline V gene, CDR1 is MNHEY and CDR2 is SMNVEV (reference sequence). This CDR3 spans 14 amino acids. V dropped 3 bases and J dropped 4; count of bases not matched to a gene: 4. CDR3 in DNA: TGTGCCAGCAGTTTGGGTAGCGGGGGTTACGAGCAGTACTTC. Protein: CASSLGSGGYEQYF.

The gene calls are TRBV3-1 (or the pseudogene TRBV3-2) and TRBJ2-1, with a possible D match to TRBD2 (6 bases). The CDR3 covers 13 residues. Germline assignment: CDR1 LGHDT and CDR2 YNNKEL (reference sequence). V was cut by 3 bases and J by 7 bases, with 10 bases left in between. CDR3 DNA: TGTGCCAGCAGCCAGGGGGGAAGTAATGAGCAGTTCTTC. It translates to CASSQGGSNEQFF.

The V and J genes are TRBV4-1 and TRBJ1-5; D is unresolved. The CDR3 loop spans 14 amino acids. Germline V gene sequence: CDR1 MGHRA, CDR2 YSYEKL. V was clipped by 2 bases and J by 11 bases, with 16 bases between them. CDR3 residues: CASSQQFPEMAQHF. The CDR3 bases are TGCGCCAGCAGCCAACAGTTTCCGGAGATGGCCCAGCATTTT.

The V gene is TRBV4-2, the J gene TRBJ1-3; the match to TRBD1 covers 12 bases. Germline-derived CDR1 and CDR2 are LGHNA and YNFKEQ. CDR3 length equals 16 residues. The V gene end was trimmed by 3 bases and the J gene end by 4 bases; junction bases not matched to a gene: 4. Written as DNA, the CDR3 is TGTGCCAGCAGCCAGGATGGGACAGGGGGCGGAAACACCATATATTTT. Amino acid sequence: CASSQDGTGGGNTIYF.

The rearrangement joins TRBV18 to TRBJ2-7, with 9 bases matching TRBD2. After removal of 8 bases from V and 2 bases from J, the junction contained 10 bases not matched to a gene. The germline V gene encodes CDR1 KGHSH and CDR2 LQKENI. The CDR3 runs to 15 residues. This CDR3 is CASRFGSSGTYEQYF. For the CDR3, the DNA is TGTGCCAGCCGCTTCGGCTCTAGCGGGACCTACGAGCAGTACTTC.

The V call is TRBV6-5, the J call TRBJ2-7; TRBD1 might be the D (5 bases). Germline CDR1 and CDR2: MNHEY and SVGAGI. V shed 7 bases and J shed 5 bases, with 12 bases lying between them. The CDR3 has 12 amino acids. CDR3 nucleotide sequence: TGTGCCAGCATCCGGCAGGGCCACGAGCAGTACTTC. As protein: CASIRQGHEQYF.

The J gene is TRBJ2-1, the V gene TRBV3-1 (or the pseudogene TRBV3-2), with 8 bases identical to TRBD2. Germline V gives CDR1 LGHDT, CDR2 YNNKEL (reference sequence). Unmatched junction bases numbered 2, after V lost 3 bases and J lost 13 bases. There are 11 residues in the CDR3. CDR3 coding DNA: TGTGCCAGCAGCCATAGCGGGAAACAGTTCTTC. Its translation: CASSHSGKQFF.

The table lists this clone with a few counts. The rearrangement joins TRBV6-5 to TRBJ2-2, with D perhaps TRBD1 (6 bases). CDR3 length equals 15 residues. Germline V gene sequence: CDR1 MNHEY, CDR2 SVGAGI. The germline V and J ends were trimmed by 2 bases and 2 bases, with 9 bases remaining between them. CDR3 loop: CASSYATGNTGELFF. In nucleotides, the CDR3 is TGTGCCAGCAGTTACGCGACAGGAAACACCGGGGAGCTGTTTTTT.

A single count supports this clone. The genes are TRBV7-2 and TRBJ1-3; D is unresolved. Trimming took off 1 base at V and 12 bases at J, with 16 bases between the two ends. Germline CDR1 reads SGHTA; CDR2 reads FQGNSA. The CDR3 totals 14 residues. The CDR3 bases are TGTGCCAGCAGCTTAGATTCAGCGATAACGGACATATATTTT. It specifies CASSLDSAITDIYF.

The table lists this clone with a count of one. The CDR3 nucleotides are TGTGCCACGGGGACTGTAAGCAATCAGCCCCAGCATTTT. It codes for CATGTVSNQPQHF. The gene calls are TRBV24-1 and TRBJ1-5; maybe TRBD1 (5 bases). CDR3 length: 13 amino acids. Germline V lookup: CDR1 KGHDR, CDR2 SFDVKD. V lost 10 bases and J 1 base, leaving 10 bases between the germline ends.

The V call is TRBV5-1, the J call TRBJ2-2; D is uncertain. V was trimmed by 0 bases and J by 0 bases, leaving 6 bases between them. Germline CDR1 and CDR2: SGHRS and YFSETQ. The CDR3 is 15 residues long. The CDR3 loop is CASSLARANTGELFF. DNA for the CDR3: TGCGCCAGCAGCTTGGCGCGCGCGAACACCGGGGAGCTGTTTTTT. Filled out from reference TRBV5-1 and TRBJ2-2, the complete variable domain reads KAGVTQTPRYLIKTRGQQVTLSCSPISGHRSVSWYQQTPGQGLQFLFEYFSETQRNKGNFPGRFSGRQFSNSRSEMNVSTLELGDSALYLCASSLARANTGELFFGEGSRLTVL.

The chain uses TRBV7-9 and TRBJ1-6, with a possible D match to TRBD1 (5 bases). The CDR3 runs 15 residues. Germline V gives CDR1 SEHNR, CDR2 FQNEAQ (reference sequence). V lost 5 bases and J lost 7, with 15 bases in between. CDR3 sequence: CASSDNRTYNSPLHF. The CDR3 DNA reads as TGTGCCAGCAGCGATAACAGGACGTACAATTCACCCCTCCACTTT.

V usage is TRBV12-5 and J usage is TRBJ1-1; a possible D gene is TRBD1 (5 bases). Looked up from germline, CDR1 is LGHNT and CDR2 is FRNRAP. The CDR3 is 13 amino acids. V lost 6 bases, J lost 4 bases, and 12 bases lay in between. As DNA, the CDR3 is TGTGCTAGTGGCCTCGACAGTGTCACTGAAGCTTTCTTT. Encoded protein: CASGLDSVTEAFF.